This T cell receptor beta chain comes out of a study of blood T cell repertoires in COVID-19. Study-wide background: COVID-19 samples from acute and convalescent phases originated in the United States, Italy and Spain. Nucleic acid was either cDNA or gDNA, and it came from T cells, B-cell-depleted T cells, or PBMCs.

A Seattle source enrolled patients during active infection and followed them longitudinally. The CDR3 totals 14 residues. The germline V and J ends were trimmed by 0 bases and 7 bases, with 13 bases remaining between them. CDR1 SNHLY and CDR2 FYNNEI come from the germline V gene. Original handling: Amplification with reference gene primers provided the estimates of nucleated cell counts. Some clones are missing from TCRdb's copy, which holds only in-frame ones; the method was immunoSEQ multiplex PCR. V, J and clone size are those of that table, while D and trimming were read from the DNA. Here the sample spans 200,000 to 300,000 clones, approximately 92% being singletons.

The sample comprised peripheral blood. The source of this sequence is a person aged 18 to 30 with COVID-19, enrolled during active disease. V usage is TRBV2 and J usage is TRBJ2-7; D unclear. The DNA of the CDR3 is TGTGCCAGCAGTGAAGCCGTGGGCCTCAAAGAGCAGTACTTC. Amino acid sequence: CASSEAVGLKEQYF.